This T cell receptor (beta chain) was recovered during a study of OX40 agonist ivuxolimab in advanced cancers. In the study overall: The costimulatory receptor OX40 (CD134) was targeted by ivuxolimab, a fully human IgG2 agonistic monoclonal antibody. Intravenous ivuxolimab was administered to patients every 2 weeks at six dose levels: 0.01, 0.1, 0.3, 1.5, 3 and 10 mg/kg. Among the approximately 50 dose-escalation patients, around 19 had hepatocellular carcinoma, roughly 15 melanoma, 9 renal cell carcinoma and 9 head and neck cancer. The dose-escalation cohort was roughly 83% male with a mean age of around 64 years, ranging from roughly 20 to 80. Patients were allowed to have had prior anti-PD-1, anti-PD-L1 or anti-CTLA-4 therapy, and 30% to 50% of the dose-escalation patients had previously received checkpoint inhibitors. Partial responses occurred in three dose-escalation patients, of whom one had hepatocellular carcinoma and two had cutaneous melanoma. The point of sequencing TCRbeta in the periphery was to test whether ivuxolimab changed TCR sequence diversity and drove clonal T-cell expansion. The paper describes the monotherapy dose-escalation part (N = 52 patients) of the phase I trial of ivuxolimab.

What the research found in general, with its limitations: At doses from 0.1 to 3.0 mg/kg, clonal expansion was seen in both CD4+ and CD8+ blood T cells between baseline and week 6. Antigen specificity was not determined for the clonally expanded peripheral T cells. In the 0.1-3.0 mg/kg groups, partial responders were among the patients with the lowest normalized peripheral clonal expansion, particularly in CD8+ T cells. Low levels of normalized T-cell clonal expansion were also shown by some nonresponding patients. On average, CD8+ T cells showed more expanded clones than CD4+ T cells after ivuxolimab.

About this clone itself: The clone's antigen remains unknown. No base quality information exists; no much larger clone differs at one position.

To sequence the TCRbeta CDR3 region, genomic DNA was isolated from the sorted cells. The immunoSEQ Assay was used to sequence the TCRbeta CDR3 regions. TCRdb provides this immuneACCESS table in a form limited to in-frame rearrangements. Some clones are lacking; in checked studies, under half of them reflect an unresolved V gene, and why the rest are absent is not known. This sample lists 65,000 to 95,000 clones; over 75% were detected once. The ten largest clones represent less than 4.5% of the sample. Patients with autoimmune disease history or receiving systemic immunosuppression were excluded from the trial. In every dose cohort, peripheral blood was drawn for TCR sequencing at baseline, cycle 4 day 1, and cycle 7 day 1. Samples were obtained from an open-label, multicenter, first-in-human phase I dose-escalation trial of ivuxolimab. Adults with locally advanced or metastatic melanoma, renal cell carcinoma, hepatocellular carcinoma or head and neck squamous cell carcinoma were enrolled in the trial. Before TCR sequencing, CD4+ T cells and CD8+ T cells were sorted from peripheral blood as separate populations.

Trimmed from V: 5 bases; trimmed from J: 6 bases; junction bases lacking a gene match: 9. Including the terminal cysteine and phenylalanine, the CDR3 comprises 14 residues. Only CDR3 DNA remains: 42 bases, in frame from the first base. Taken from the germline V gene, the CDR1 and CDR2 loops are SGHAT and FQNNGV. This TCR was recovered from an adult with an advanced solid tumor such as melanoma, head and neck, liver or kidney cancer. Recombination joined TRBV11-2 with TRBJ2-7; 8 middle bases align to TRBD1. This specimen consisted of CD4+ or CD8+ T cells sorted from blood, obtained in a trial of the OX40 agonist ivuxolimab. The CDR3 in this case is CASSIWTGLSEQYF. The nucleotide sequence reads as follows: TGTGCCAGCAGCATCTGGACAGGGTTAAGCGAGCAGTACTTC.